A selection of T cell receptor beta chains follows, all from one sample in a study of read filtering for tumor transcriptome and immune sequencing. One entry per CDR3 protein, called by TCRdb with MiXCR from the reads. The sample consists of some 19,000 distinct CDR3 sequences, less than 25% of them appearing once. Sequenced input: a population of CD138-negative cells sorted from bone marrow. These receptors were collected from a donor over 35 with multiple myeloma. Each CDR3 is given with its conserved first and last residue. Fields, in order: J gene, V gene, D gene, clone size, CDR3 DNA, CDR3 protein. The D gene is left open where the match is weak. Only some rows state a clone size, as once, few, many or a class for expanded clones.

TRBJ2-7,TRBV7-9,TRBD2,many,TGTGCCAGCAGCCATAGCGGGAGGTTGTCCTACGAGCAGTACTTC,CASSHSGRLSYEQYF
TRBJ2-1,TRBV29-1,TRBD2,many,TGCAGCGTTGAGGGGGCGGGAGGGGTCAATGAGCAGTTCTTC,CSVEGAGGVNEQFF
TRBJ2-1,TRBV14,NA,many,TGTGCCAGCAGCCCAGGGGCCAATGAGCAGTTCTTC,CASSPGANEQFF
TRBJ1-1,TRBV29-1,NA,NA,TGCAGCGTTGTCCTTCCAAGAGGTTCATCTGAAGCTTTCTTT,CSVVLPRGSSEAFF
TRBJ2-7,TRBV7-9,NA,many,TGTGCCAGCAGCAGAGACGAGTCCGGCGAGCAGTACTTC,CASSRDESGEQYF
TRBJ2-7,TRBV7-2,NA,few,TGTGCCAGCAGCTTAGTGCGGGACGCATTATACGAGCAGTACTTC,CASSLVRDALYEQYF
TRBJ2-7,TRBV7-9,TRBD1,many,TGTGCCAGCAGTGACCGGAATGGACAGGGTACTAACGAGCAGTACTTC,CASSDRNGQGTNEQYF
TRBJ2-5,TRBV29-1,TRBD2,NA,TGCAGCGCGGAAACTAGCGGACAAGAGACCCAGTACTTC,CSAETSGQETQYF
TRBJ1-1,TRBV6-2/TRBV6-3,NA,many,TGTGCCAGCAGCTCTCTAGCGAGGAACACTGAAGCTTTCTTT,CASSSLARNTEAFF
TRBJ2-2,TRBV9,TRBD2,many,TGTGCCAGCAGTGCGACTAGCGGGAGTAACACCGGGGAGCTGTTTTTT,CASSATSGSNTGELFF
TRBJ2-7,TRBV6-2/TRBV6-3,NA,NA,TGTGCCAGCAGTTACATCGGCCTCGTCCCTCGCTACGAGCAGTACTTC,CASSYIGLVPRYEQYF
TRBJ1-6,TRBV6-5,TRBD1,medium-sized,TGTGCCAGCGGAAGGGACAGACCCGCCTATAATTCACCCCTCCACTTT,CASGRDRPAYNSPLHF
TRBJ2-1,TRBV2,TRBD2,many,TGTGCCAGCAGTGCCGGGACTAGTATGAATGAGCAGTTCTTC,CASSAGTSMNEQFF
TRBJ2-5,TRBV4-1,NA,few,TGCGCCAGCAGCCAAGTTCTGGGAGAGACCCAGTACTTC,CASSQVLGETQYF
TRBJ2-1,TRBV2,TRBD2,medium-sized,TGTGCCAGCAGTGAATTCACTAGCGGGTTCTACAATGAGCAGTTCTTC,CASSEFTSGFYNEQFF
TRBJ2-1,TRBV20-1,NA,many,TGCAGTGCCCCCCAGCGAGATGGGTCCTACAATGAGCAGTTCTTC,CSAPQRDGSYNEQFF
TRBJ2-5,TRBV5-1,NA,NA,TGCGCCAGCAGCGGGGGACTGGATTATGAGACCCAGTACTTC,CASSGGLDYETQYF
TRBJ2-7,TRBV3-1,NA,many,TGTGCCAGCAGCGAAGTGGGACAAGTCCACGAGCAGTACTTC,CASSEVGQVHEQYF
TRBJ2-3,TRBV29-1,TRBD2,many,TGCAGCGTTGAAGCTAGCGGGAAACCAGATACGCAGTATTTT,CSVEASGKPDTQYF
TRBJ2-7,TRBV6-2/TRBV6-3,TRBD2,many,TGTGCCAGCAGTTATAGTTGGACTAGCAACGAGCAGTACTTC,CASSYSWTSNEQYF
TRBJ2-5,TRBV5-6,NA,many,TGTGCCAGCAGCTTGGCGGGGACCCAGTACTTC,CASSLAGTQYF
TRBJ2-3,TRBV6-2/TRBV6-3,TRBD2,NA,TGTGCCAGCAGCCGCCTAGCGGGAGGACGAGATACGCAGTATTTT,CASSRLAGGRDTQYF
TRBJ2-7,TRBV18,TRBD1,NA,TGTGCCAGCTCACCTGGGACAGGGGGCTACGAGCAGTACTTC,CASSPGTGGYEQYF
TRBJ2-3,TRBV27,NA,NA,TGTGCCAGCAGTCCAGCCCACAGCACAGATACGCAGTATTTT,CASSPAHSTDTQYF
TRBJ2-2,TRBV5-6,TRBD2,few,TGTGCCAGCGGTTACCCGGGGGGCACCGGGGAGCTGTTTTTT,CASGYPGGTGELFF
TRBJ2-1,TRBV28,NA,many,TGTGCCACCAGGGGCCGCGCGGGTAAGGGGGATGAGCAGTTCTTC,CATRGRAGKGDEQFF
TRBJ1-4,TRBV29-1,TRBD1,few,TGCAGCGCGAAGACAGGGGGTTCAACTAATGAAAAACTGTTTTTT,CSAKTGGSTNEKLFF
TRBJ2-7,TRBV4-1,NA,many,TGCGCCAGCAGCCATCCCAGCTCCTACGAGCAGTACTTC,CASSHPSSYEQYF
TRBJ2-5,TRBV6-2/TRBV6-3,TRBD1,few,TGTGCCAGCAGCCGGGACAGCCAGGAGACCCAGTACTTC,CASSRDSQETQYF
TRBJ2-1,TRBV2,TRBD2,many,TGTGCCAGCACTCTAGGGACTAGCGGGGATAAGCCCTACAATGAGCAGTTCTTC,CASTLGTSGDKPYNEQFF
TRBJ1-2,TRBV11-2,NA,few,TGTGCCAGCAGCTTAGATGGAGGGGGAGGAGATGGCTACACCTTC,CASSLDGGGGDGYTF
TRBJ2-2,TRBV29-1,TRBD2,many,TGCAGCGTCCCCGGGAGGGGGGGGTCCGGGGAGCTGTTTTTT,CSVPGRGGSGELFF
TRBJ2-2,TRBV28,NA,NA,TGTGCCAGCAGTTTTATTGACGGGAACACCGGGGAGCTGTTTTTT,CASSFIDGNTGELFF
TRBJ2-1,TRBV20-1,TRBD2,NA,TGCAGTGCTAGAGGAGCGGGAGCTCAAGGCGGCGGGCAGTTCTTC,CSARGAGAQGGGQFF
TRBJ2-7,TRBV20-1,TRBD2,medium-sized,TGCAGTGCTAGAGATCCCAAGCGGGAGTACGCCGAGCAGTACTTC,CSARDPKREYAEQYF
TRBJ2-1,TRBV29-1,NA,many,TGCAGCGCGGACAGATACAATGAGCAGTTCTTC,CSADRYNEQFF
TRBJ2-5,TRBV7-9,TRBD1,few,TGTGCCAGCAGACGAGGACAGGGGACTCGGCAGACCCAGTACTTC,CASRRGQGTRQTQYF
TRBJ2-7,TRBV29-1,NA,medium-sized,TGCAGCGTTGGGGGGGATTTGCGGTCCTACGAGCAGTACTTC,CSVGGDLRSYEQYF
TRBJ2-1,TRBV14,TRBD2,medium-sized,TGTGCCAGGCGCAGGCCGGGGGGCAATGAGCAGTTCTTC,CARRRPGGNEQFF
TRBJ2-7,TRBV19,NA,many,TGTGCCAGTAGTATGACGGGGTCTTCCGAGCAGTACTTC,CASSMTGSSEQYF
TRBJ2-7,TRBV3-1,NA,many,TGTGCCAGCAGCCTAACCGGGACAAGCTCCTACGAGCAGTACTTC,CASSLTGTSSYEQYF
TRBJ2-3,TRBV6-1,NA,few,TGTGCCAGCGCAACAGGGCGCACAGATACGCAGTATTTT,CASATGRTDTQYF
TRBJ2-7,TRBV12-3/TRBV12-4,NA,many,TGTGCCAGCAGTTTAGCGGGATCCTCCTACGAGCAGTACTTC,CASSLAGSSYEQYF
TRBJ2-7,TRBV3-1,TRBD2,medium-sized,TGTGCCAGCAGCCCCGCTAGCGGGAGTTACGAGCAGTACTTC,CASSPASGSYEQYF
TRBJ1-4,TRBV12-3/TRBV12-4,NA,few,TGTGCCAGCAGTTTAGCTTCCCTTAATGAAAAACTGTTTTTT,CASSLASLNEKLFF
TRBJ1-5,TRBV19,NA,NA,TGTGCCAGTACTAGGCGGGGGGATAGCAATCAGCCCCAGCATTTT,CASTRRGDSNQPQHF
TRBJ2-3,TRBV7-2,TRBD1,many,TGTGCCAGCAGCCCGGGACAGGCCACAGATACGCAGTATTTT,CASSPGQATDTQYF
TRBJ1-4,TRBV7-2,NA,many,TGTGCCAGCAGCTTAGCTAGGTCTGAGGGGAAACTGTTTTTT,CASSLARSEGKLFF
TRBJ1-1,TRBV5-1,NA,many,TGCGCCAGCAGCTTGGTTATAAACACTGAAGCTTTCTTT,CASSLVINTEAFF
TRBJ2-3,TRBV20-1,TRBD1,NA,TGCAGTGCCTGGGCAGGGGGCGGTAAGTTCACAGATACGCAGTATTTT,CSAWAGGGKFTDTQYF
TRBJ2-5,TRBV3-1,TRBD2,NA,TGTGCCAGCAGCCAAGGGGCTCAACTAGCGGGAGTTTTAGAGACCCAGTACTTC,CASSQGAQLAGVLETQYF
TRBJ2-1,TRBV24-1,NA,many,TGTGCCGCAGCAGGAGGGGGAAGGGGGCCCAAGGGCAATGAGCAGTTCTTC,CAAAGGGRGPKGNEQFF
TRBJ2-1,TRBV18,TRBD1,NA,TGTGCCAGCTCACCCGGGACAGGCTACAATGAGCAGTTCTTC,CASSPGTGYNEQFF
TRBJ2-7,TRBV18,NA,many,TGTGCCAGCTCACCTCCGGGAAACTACGAGCAGTACTTC,CASSPPGNYEQYF
TRBJ2-1,TRBV7-2,NA,many,TGTGCCAGCAGCGCCAGAGGACAGATAATTAACAATGAGCAGTTCTTC,CASSARGQIINNEQFF